This T cell receptor (beta chain) originates from a study of T cells after yellow fever vaccination. Across the study: Fractions containing few cells were prepared with SMART-Seq v4 Ultra Low Input.

Study-level results: The appearance of a small share of clonotypes in both CD4 and CD8 compartments was observed. After the booster, 95% to 98% of CD4 and more than 75% of CD8 primary-response clones were re-detected.

CDR1 MNHEY and CDR2 SVGAGI come from the germline V gene. There are 15 residues in the CDR3. The V end lost 2 bases, the J end lost 2 bases, and 13 bases lay between the germline ends. UMIs and a universal primer site were added when TCR cDNA was made by 5'RACE template switching. Each CDR3 protein gets one entry after TCRdb re-called the 5' RACE reads with MiXCR. The profile shows just under 600,000 distinct CDR3 sequences, 13% of them singletons. Comments on this clonotype: Its cognate antigen is unknown.

This TCR derives from a man aged 25 to 40 who received the YFV17D yellow fever vaccine. The starting material was PBMCs, obtained on the day of the yellow fever booster vaccination. The rearrangement links TRBV6-5 to TRBJ2-7; D may match TRBD1 or TRBD2 (6 bases each). The CDR3 region has the DNA TGTGCCAGCAGTTACACTAGCAGGGGCCCCTACGAGCAGTACTTC. It translates to CASSYTSRGPYEQYF.